This T cell receptor (beta chain) was recovered during a study of blood T cells in healthy people across ages. The CDR3 spans 14 residues. Germline assignment: CDR1 LGHNA and CDR2 YNFKEQ. This clonotype was picked up a small number of times. Its target is unknown. Sequence at one end of the junction differs from germline and may be a read error. The authors ran a second PCR of about 7 to 12 cycles using a sample-barcoded 5' primer and a J-beta primer mix. TCRdb re-analysed the 5' RACE reads in MiXCR, keeping a single row per CDR3 protein. Here the sample spans 800,000 to 950,000 distinct CDR3 sequences, almost 30% being singletons. Findings of the study overall: Donor CMV status, an unknown factor, possibly confounded changes in expanded clonotypes. In older individuals, TCR beta diversity per million T cells was lower, falling roughly linearly with age.

These data were also filed under a second study, of T cells of mothers and their children.

Sequenced material: blood. This TCR was sampled from a woman between 35 and 50 years old in good health. This chain joins TRBV4-2 and TRBJ1-2; no definite D call. DNA for the CDR3: TGTGCCAGCAGCCAAGATACGGCTAACTGTGGCTACACCTTC. It is translated as CASSQDTANCGYTF.